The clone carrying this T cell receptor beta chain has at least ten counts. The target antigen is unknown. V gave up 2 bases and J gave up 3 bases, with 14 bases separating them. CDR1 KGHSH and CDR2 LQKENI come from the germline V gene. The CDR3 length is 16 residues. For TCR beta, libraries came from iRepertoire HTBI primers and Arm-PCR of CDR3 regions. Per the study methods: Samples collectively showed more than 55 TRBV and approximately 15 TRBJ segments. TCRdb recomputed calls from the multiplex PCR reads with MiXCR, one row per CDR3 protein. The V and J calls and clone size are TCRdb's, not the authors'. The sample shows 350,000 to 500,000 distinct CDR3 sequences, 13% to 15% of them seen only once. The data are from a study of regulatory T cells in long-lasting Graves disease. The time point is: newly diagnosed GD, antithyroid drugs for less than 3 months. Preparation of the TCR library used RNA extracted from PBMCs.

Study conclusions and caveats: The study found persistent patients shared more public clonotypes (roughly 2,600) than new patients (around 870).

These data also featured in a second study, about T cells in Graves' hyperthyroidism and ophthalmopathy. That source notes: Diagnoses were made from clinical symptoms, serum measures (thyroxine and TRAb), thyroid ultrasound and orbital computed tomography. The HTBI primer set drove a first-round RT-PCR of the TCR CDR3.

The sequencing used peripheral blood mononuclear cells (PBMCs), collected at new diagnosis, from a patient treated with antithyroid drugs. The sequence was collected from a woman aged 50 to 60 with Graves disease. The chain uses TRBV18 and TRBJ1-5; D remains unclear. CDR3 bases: TGTGCCAGCTCACCAACCGGGCTACAACTCAATCAGCCCCAGCATTTT. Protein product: CASSPTGLQLNQPQHF.